This TCR beta chain was identified during a study of blood T cells in healthy people across ages. The authors ran a second PCR of 7 to 11 cycles using a sample-barcoded 5' primer and a J-beta primer mix. A single record per CDR3 protein comes from TCRdb applying MiXCR to the 5' RACE reads. The table shows 650,000 or so distinct CDR3 sequences, with around 50% occurring only once. The germline gives CDR1 MDHEN, CDR2 SYDVKM. V lost 8 bases to trimming and J lost 2 bases; unmatched junction nucleotides: 11. This CDR3 region has 16 residues. Sequencing input: blood. The TCR was taken from a woman aged 80 or older in good health. The chain has TRBV28 and TRBJ2-3; 9 nucleotides align to TRBD2. CDR3 DNA: TGTGCCAGCGGTTCCCTCACTAGCGGGCTCACAGATACGCAGTATTTT. Translation gives CASGSLTSGLTDTQYF.